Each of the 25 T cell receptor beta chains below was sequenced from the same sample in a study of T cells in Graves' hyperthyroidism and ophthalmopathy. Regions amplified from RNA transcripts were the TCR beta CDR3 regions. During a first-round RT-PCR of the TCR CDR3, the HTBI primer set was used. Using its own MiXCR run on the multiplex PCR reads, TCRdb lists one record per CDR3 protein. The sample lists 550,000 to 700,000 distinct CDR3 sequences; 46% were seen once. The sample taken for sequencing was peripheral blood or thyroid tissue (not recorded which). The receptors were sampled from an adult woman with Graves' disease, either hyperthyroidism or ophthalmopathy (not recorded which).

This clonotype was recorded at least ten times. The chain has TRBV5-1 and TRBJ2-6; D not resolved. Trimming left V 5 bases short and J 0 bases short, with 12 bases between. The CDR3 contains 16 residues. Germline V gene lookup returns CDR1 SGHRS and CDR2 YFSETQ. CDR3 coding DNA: TGCGCCAGCAGACATGGATCTCTCTCTGGGGCCAACGTCCTGACTTTC. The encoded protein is CASRHGSLSGANVLTF.

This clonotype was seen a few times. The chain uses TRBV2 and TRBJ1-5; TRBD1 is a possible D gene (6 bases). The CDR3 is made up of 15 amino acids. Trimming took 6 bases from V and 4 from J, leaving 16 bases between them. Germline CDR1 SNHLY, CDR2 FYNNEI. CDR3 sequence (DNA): TGTGCCAGCAGCAGTGGTCCAGGGGAGAATCAGCCCCAGCATTTT. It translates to CASSSGPGENQPQHF. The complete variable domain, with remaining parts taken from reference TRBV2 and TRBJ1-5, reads EPEVTQTPSHQVTQMGQEVILRCVPISNHLYFYWYRQILGQKVEFLVSFYNNEISEKSEIFDDQFSVERPDGSNFTLKIRSTKLEDSAMYFCASSSGPGENQPQHFGDGTRLSIL.

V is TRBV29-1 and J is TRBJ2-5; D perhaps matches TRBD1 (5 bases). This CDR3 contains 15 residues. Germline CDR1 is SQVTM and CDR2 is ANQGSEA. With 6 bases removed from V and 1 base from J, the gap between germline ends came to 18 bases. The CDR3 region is CSVTQGGAPQETQYF. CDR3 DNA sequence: TGCAGCGTGACCCAGGGCGGAGCTCCCCAAGAGACCCAGTACTTC.

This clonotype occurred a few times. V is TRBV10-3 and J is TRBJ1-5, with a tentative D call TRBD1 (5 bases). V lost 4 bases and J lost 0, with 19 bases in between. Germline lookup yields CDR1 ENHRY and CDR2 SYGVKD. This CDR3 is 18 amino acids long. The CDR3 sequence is CAISAYPGTGHSNQPQHF. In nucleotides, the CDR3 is TGTGCCATCAGTGCCTATCCCGGGACTGGCCATAGCAATCAGCCCCAGCATTTT.

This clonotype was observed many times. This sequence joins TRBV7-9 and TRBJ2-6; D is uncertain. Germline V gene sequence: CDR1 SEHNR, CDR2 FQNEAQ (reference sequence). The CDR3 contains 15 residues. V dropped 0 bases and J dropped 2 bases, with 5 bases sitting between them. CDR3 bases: TGTGCCAGCAGCTTAGCGCAGGCTGGGGCCAACGTCCTGACTTTC. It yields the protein CASSLAQAGANVLTF. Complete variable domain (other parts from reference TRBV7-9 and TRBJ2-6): DTGVSQNPRHKITKRGQNVTFRCDPISEHNRLYWYRQTLGQGPEFLTYFQNEAQLEKSRLLSDRFSAERPKGSFSTLEIQRTEQGDSAMYLCASSLAQAGANVLTFGAGSRLTVL.

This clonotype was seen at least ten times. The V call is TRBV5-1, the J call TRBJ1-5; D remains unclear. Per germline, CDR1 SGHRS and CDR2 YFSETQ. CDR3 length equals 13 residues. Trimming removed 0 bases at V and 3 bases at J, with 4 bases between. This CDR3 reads CASSLEYNQPQHF. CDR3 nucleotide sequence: TGCGCCAGCAGCTTGGAATACAATCAGCCCCAGCATTTT.

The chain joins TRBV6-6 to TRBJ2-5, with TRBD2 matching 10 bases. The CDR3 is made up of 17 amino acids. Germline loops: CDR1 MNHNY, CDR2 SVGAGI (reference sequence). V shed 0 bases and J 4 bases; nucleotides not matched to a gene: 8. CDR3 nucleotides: TGTGCCAGCAGTTACTCTTCGTCTAGCGGGAGCGCAGAGACCCAGTACTTC. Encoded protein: CASSYSSSSGSAETQYF.

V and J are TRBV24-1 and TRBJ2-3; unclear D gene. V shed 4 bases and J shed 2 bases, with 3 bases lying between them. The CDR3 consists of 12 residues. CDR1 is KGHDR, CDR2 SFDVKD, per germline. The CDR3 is CATSENTDTQYF. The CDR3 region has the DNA TGTGCCACCAGTGAAAACACAGATACGCAGTATTTT.

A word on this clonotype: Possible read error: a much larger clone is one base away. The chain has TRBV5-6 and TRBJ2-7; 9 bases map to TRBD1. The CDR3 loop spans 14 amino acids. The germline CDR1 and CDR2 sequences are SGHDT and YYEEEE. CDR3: CASSNRQGGYEHYF. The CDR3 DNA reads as TGTGCCAGCAGCAACCGACAGGGGGGCTACGAGCACTACTTC. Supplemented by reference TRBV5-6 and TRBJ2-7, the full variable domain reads DAGVTQSPTHLIKTRGQQVTLRCSPKSGHDTVSWYQQALGQGPQFIFQYYEEEERQRGNFPDRFSGHQFPNYSSELNVNALLLGDSALYLCASSNRQGGYEHYFGPGTRLTVT.

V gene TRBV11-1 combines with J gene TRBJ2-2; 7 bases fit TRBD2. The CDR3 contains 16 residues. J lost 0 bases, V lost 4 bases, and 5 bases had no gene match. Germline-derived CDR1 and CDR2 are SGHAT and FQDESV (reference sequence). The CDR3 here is CASSSTSLANTGELFF. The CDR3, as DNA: TGTGCCAGCAGCTCGACTAGCTTGGCGAACACCGGGGAGCTGTTTTTT.

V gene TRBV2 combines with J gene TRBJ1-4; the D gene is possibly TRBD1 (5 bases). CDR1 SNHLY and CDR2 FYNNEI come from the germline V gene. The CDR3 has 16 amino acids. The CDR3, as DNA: TGTGCTAGGGACGGGACGGCCTTTGCAACTAATGAAAAACTGTTTTTT. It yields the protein CARDGTAFATNEKLFF.

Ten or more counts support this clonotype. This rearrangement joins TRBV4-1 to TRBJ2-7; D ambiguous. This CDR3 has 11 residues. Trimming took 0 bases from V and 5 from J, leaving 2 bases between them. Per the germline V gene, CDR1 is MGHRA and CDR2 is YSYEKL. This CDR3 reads CASSQDHEQYF. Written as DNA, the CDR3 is TGCGCCAGCAGCCAAGACCACGAGCAGTACTTC.

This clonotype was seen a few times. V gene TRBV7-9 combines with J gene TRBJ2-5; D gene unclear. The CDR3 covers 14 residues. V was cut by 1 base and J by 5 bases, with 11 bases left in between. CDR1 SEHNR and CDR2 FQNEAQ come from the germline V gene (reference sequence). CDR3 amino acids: CASSLEAALETQYF. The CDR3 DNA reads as TGTGCCAGCAGCTTAGAGGCAGCCCTGGAGACCCAGTACTTC.

The CDR3 region has the DNA TGTGCCAGTAACCAACAGGGCGACAGTTCTATTTCCAATCAGCCCCAGCATTTT. Protein sequence: CASNQQGDSSISNQPQHF. J is TRBJ1-5 and V is TRBV19, with D possibly matching TRBD1 (6 bases). Germline V gene lookup returns CDR1 LNHDA and CDR2 SQIVND (reference sequence). The CDR3 consists of 18 residues. Trimming shortened V by 7 bases and J by 3 bases, and 25 bases separated the two germline ends.

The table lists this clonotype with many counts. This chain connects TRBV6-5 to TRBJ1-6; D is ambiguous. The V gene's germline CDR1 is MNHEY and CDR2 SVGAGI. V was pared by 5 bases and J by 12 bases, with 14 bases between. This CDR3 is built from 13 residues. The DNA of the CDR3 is TGTGCCAGCAGTGCCGGTCCAGTTCGACCCCTCCACTTT. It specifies CASSAGPVRPLHF.

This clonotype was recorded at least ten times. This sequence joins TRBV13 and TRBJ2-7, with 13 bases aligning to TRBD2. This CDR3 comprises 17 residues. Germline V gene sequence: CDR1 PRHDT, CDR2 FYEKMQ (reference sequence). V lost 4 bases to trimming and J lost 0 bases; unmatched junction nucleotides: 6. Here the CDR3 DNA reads TGTGCCAGCAGCTCGGGACTAGCGGGATCCAGCTCCTACGAGCAGTACTTC. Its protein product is CASSSGLAGSSSYEQYF.

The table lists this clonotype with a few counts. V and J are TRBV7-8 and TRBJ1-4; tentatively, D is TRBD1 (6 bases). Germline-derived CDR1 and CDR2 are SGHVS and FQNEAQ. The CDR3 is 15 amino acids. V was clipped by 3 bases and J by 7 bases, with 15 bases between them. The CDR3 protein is CASSFSFGGGEKLFF. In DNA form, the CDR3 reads TGTGCCAGCAGCTTTTCCTTCGGAGGGGGTGAAAAACTGTTTTTT.

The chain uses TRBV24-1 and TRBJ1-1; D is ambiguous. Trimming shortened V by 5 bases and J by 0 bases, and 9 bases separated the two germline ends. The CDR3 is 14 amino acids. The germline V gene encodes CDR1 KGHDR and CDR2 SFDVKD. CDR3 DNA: TGTGCCACCAGTGCTACTCACCTGAACACTGAAGCTTTCTTT. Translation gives CATSATHLNTEAFF.

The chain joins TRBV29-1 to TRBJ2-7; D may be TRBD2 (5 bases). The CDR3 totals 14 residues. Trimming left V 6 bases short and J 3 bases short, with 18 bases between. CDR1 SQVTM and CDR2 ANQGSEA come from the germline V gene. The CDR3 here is CSVGIRGRFYEQYF. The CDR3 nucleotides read TGCAGCGTCGGTATCCGGGGAAGGTTCTACGAGCAGTACTTC.

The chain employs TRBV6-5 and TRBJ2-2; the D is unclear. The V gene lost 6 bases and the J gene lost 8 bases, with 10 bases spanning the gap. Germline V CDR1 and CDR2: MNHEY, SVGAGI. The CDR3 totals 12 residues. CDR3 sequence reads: CASRLDAGELFF. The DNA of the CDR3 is TGTGCCAGCAGATTAGACGCGGGGGAGCTGTTTTTT.

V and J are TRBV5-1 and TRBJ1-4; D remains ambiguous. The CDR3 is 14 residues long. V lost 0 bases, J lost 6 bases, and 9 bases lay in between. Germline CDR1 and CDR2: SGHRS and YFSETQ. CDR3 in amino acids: CASSLVGSDEKLFF. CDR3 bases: TGCGCCAGCAGCTTGGTAGGGAGTGATGAAAAACTGTTTTTT. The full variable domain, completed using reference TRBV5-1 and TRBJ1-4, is KAGVTQTPRYLIKTRGQQVTLSCSPISGHRSVSWYQQTPGQGLQFLFEYFSETQRNKGNFPGRFSGRQFSNSRSEMNVSTLELGDSALYLCASSLVGSDEKLFFGSGTQLSVL.

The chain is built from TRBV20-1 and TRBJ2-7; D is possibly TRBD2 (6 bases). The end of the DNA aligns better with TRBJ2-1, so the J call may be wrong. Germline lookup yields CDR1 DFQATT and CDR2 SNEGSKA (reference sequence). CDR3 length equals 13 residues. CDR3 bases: TGCAGTGCTTTGTGGGACCCCGGGGGTGAGCAGTTCTTC. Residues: CSALWDPGGEQFF.

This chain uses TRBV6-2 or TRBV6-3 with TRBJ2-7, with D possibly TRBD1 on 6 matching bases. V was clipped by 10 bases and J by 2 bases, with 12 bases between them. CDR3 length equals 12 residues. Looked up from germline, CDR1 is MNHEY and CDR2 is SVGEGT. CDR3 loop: CANGGDPYEQYF. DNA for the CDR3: TGTGCCAATGGGGGCGATCCCTACGAGCAGTACTTC.

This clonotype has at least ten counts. CDR3 sequence: CASSRLNTEAFF. CDR3 coding DNA: TGTGCCAGCAGCAGACTGAACACTGAAGCTTTCTTT. The chain joins TRBV6-1 to TRBJ1-1; D gene uncertain. The germline V and J ends were trimmed by 6 bases and 0 bases, with 5 bases remaining between them. CDR1 MNHNS and CDR2 SASEGT come from the germline V gene. The CDR3 runs 12 residues.

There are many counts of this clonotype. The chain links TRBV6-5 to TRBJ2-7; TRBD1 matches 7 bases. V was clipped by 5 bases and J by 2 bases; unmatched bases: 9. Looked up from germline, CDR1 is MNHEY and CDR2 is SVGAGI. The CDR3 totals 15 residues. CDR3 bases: TGTGCCAGCAGTCCCGGACAGGCGGATACCTACGAGCAGTACTTC. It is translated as CASSPGQADTYEQYF.